Described below is a single TCR beta chain sequence and its context. Its antigen is not yet known. It has no much larger one-base neighbor in the sample; base qualities were not kept. The source of the sample is a study of shared clonotypes between healthy human individuals (dated by TCRdb to 2018 to 2021). Turning to the overall study: The cohort comprised a couple of women and a few men aged 18 to 49 years. For each donor, CD4 naive and CD4 memory were each given three plates, CD8 naive was given two plates, and CD8 memory was given one plate. To estimate repertoire size and how much clonotypes are shared between individuals, the study performed deep sequencing of blood TCR repertoires from five healthy adults. Different laboratories and diverse techniques were used to prepare libraries and sequence TCR repertoires, to increase sequencing depth and limit assay-specific biases. Leukapheresis yielded between about 0.8 and 8.9 billion PBMCs per donor.

Using the deep immunoSEQ assay, multiplex PCR amplified TCR CDR3 regions from genomic DNA. For each cell subset, the extracted genomic DNA was distributed evenly across all wells of several immunoSEQ 96-well plates, and each plate served as one replicate. For sorted subsets, each replicate PCR was loaded with roughly 200 ng genomic DNA, equivalent to roughly 30,000 T cell genomes. The purified libraries were quantified using a Qubit 3.0 fluorometer, sized with a Bioanalyzer 2100, and then quantified again using the KAPA Library Quantification kit. Every immunoSEQ 96-well plate was sequenced on a dedicated single-read 150-cycle Illumina NextSeq 550 flow cell. The authors processed their data as follows. Because the immunoSEQ output held only junctional sequences and lacked quality scores, the filtering could not match the filtering applied to full-length reads. To assign V/J genes and CDR3, sequences were annotated using PyIR, a Python wrapper for IgBLAST v1.9, with IMGT germline references. Reads were removed for weak V/J assignments (E-value above 1e-6), missing CDR3, stop codons, out-of-frame junctions, or ambiguous translated residues. V3J clonotypes were defined as sequences sharing an identical inferred V gene, J gene, and CDR3 amino acid sequence. Percentage overlap between repertoires was calculated by dividing the number of shared unique clonotypes by the size of the smaller repertoire. Three approaches were used to assess repertoire richness: RTK rarefaction, the Chao1 estimator, and Recon v2.1 estimates of unobserved clonotypes. Generation probabilities for all TCRbeta clonotypes obtained by the gDNA method from four donors were computed using OLGA. Sourced from immuneACCESS, this table was stored by TCRdb with only in-frame sequences that have V and J called. A share of the clones is absent; for the studies checked, an unresolved V gene accounts for under half, and the remainder has no known explanation. That table is the source of V, J and clone size, and D and trimming were worked out from the DNA. Counted in this sample were about 980,000 clones; 60% to 85% of them appeared once. The ten largest account for about 1.5% of the sample.

The donors were healthy, HIV-negative adults who had no recently reported acute infections or vaccinations. Only Caucasian adults living in Nashville, Tennessee, USA were represented among the donors. CD4+ T cells were enriched by magnetic negative selection, after which naive cells were positively selected on CD45RA and the negative fraction was taken as the memory subset. Blood was collected by leukapheresis, and PBMCs were isolated by Ficoll-Histopaque density gradient centrifugation and then cryopreserved in liquid nitrogen vapor phase. Analytical flow cytometry was used to check the purity and quantity of every magnetically sorted T cell population. Genomic DNA was isolated from every sorted fraction and measured by UV absorbance on a Nanodrop 2000c. On the study overall, not on this receptor specifically: Naive subsets generally had larger estimated clonotype richness than memory subsets. Sampling was restricted to blood, and TCR repertoires in tissue are likely to differ from TCR repertoires in blood. Clonotypes shared by all four sorted-subset donors showed higher generation probabilities than non-shared clonotypes. Pairwise subsampling indicated that sequencing depth was expected to affect the degree of clonotype sharing among donors. Rarefaction of sorted-subset datasets indicated incomplete sequencing despite the large sequencing depth. Because the study included a small number of donors, the genetic and exposure-history diversity represented was limited. When a handful of donors were compared, the shared fraction of clonotypes was approximately 5% for naive CD4, 3.5% to 4% for naive CD8, 2.3% for memory CD4, and around 0.37% for memory CD8.

The receptor was derived from a man aged 18 to 29 in good health. The sequencing input was memory CD4+ T cells sorted from blood. The sample's cell subset or site label, in plain terms: CD45RA-negative fraction.

The DNA sequence follows: TGTGCCAGCAGTTATAGTCAGGCGGTCACAGATACGCAGTATTTT. Translation gives CASSYSQAVTDTQYF. The chain joins TRBV6-5 to TRBJ2-3, with the D gene not clear enough to name. From the cysteine through the phenylalanine, the CDR3 covers 15 amino acids. This entry keeps only the CDR3 DNA: 45 bases, framed from base 1. Deletion took 3 bases off V and 2 bases off J, with a span of 12 bases between the germline ends. CDR1 and CDR2, looked up from the germline V gene, are MNHEY and SVGAGI.